This entry lists 23 T cell receptor gamma chains sequenced from one sample in a study of Vδ1+ human thymocytes. Overall study findings and caveats: Thymic TRG and TRD repertoires appeared highly polyclonal, with Gaussian CDR3 length distributions.

The template was reverse-transcribed extracted RNA. Multiplex PCR used pooled V-gene forward primers and a constant-region reverse primer to amplify CDR3s. TCRdb reanalysed the multiplex PCR reads via CATT. This table holds about 36,000 gamma-chain clones, 20% found once. These receptors lack a known antigen. The sample taken for sequencing was Vdelta1+ gamma-delta thymocytes from the thymus. This sample's subset: FACS-sorted CD3+ TCRalphabeta- TCRVdelta1+ TCRVdelta2- thymocytes. Receptor source: a girl in the first two years of life who had congenital heart surgery.

The rearrangement uses TRGV2 and TRGJP2. Germline V gene data show CDR1 as EGSNGY and CDR2 as YDSYNSKV. The CDR3 length is 14 residues. Trimming took 5 bases from V and 0 from J; bases not matched to a gene: 3. In nucleotides, the CDR3 is TGTGCCACCTGGGTACATAGTAGTGATTGGATCAAGACGTTT. Translation: CATWVHSSDWIKTF.

This clone was found a few times. The genes are TRGV4 and TRGJ1 or TRGJ2. The CDR3 loop spans 14 amino acids. Unmatched junction bases numbered 14, after V lost 3 bases and J lost 9 bases. Germline V gene data show CDR1 as EGSTGY and CDR2 as YDSYTSSV. In DNA, the CDR3 is TGTGCCACCTGGGATCCCCTGTTTGAGGGTAAGAAACTCTTT. This gives the protein CATWDPLFEGKKLF.

The chain carries TRGV8 and TRGJP1. The CDR3 is made up of 14 amino acids. Losses at the gene ends were 4 bases for V and 0 bases for J; bases not matched to a gene: 2. The germline CDR1 and CDR2 sequences are VENAVY and YDSYNSRV. The CDR3 bases are TGTGCCACCTGGGAACATACCACTGGTTGGTTCAAGATATTT. Translating gives CATWEHTTGWFKIF.

V is TRGV9 and J is TRGJ1 or TRGJ2. The CDR3 sequence is 14 residues long. The junction had 12 bases not matched to a gene; V was cut back by 0 bases and J by 10 bases. CDR1 is GITISATS and CDR2 is ISYDGTV in the germline V gene (reference sequence). CDR3 protein: CALWEVRNGRKKLF. The CDR3, as DNA: TGTGCCTTGTGGGAGGTGCGGAACGGCAGGAAGAAACTCTTT.

This clone was counted once. The chain employs TRGV8 and TRGJ1 or TRGJ2. V shed 0 bases and J 0 bases; nucleotides not matched to a gene: 5. The germline V gene has CDR1 VENAVY and CDR2 YDSYNSRV. The CDR3 runs 15 residues. CDR3 protein: CATWDRRTNYYKKLF. The CDR3 coding sequence is TGTGCCACCTGGGATAGGCGTACGAATTATTATAAGAAACTCTTT.

V is TRGV9 and J is TRGJ1 or TRGJ2. Germline V gives CDR1 GITISATS, CDR2 ISYDGTV (reference sequence). Unmatched junction bases numbered 10, after V lost 5 bases and J lost 12 bases. The CDR3 consists of 11 residues. The CDR3: CALWGLGGKLF. In DNA form, the CDR3 reads TGTGCCTTGTGGGGGCTAGGAGGGAAACTCTTT.

This clone was seen a handful of times. Other DNA sequences within the sample encode an identical CDR3. The V gene is TRGV4, the J gene TRGJ1 or TRGJ2. V shed 0 bases, J shed 1 base, and the junction held 3 bases outside the gene matches. Germline V gene lookup returns CDR1 EGSTGY and CDR2 YDSYTSSV. The length of the CDR3 is 14 residues. CDR3 coding DNA: TGTGCCACCTGGGATGGGGTTAATTATTATAAGAAACTCTTT. Translating it yields CATWDGVNYYKKLF.

V usage is TRGV9 and J usage is TRGJ1 or TRGJ2. Trimming cost V 2 bases and J 11 bases; bases outside gene matches: 15. The CDR3 length is 14 residues. Germline V CDR1 and CDR2: GITISATS, ISYDGTV (reference sequence). The CDR3 loop reads CALWEAASVWEKLF. Here the CDR3 DNA reads TGTGCCTTGTGGGAGGCCGCCAGTGTGTGGGAGAAACTCTTT.

This clone appeared a few times. This sequence joins TRGV5 and TRGJ1 or TRGJ2. J gave up 3 bases and V 4 bases, and 12 bases lay outside the gene matches. CDR1 and CDR2 (germline): VINAFY, YDVSNSKD. This CDR3 spans 15 amino acids. CDR3 sequence reads: CATWDSPSSYYKKLF. CDR3 sequence (DNA): TGTGCCACCTGGGATAGTCCGTCCAGTTATTATAAGAAACTCTTT.

This clone has just a few counts. The J gene is TRGJ1 or TRGJ2, the V gene TRGV9. The CDR3 loop spans 12 amino acids. The ends lost 3 bases at V and 6 bases at J; junction bases unmatched: 5. CDR1 and CDR2 from the germline V gene are GITISATS and ISYDGTV (reference sequence). The CDR3 nucleotides are TGTGCCTTGTGGGAGCCCACTTATAAGAAACTCTTT. It yields the protein CALWEPTYKKLF.

J is TRGJ1 or TRGJ2 and V is TRGV9. Looked up from germline, CDR1 is GITISATS and CDR2 is ISYDGTV (reference sequence). Trimming at V came to 3 bases and at J to 4 bases, leaving 6 bases not matched to a gene. The CDR3 has 13 residues. The CDR3 spells CALWEIHYYKKLF. DNA of the CDR3: TGTGCCTTGTGGGAGATCCACTATTATAAGAAACTCTTT.

For this clone: This sample also contains other DNA sequences that code for the same CDR3. The rearrangement joins TRGV3 to TRGJ1 or TRGJ2. This CDR3 has 14 amino acids. The ends lost 0 bases at V and 5 bases at J; junction bases unmatched: 7. Per germline, CDR1 VTNTFY and CDR2 YDVSTARD (reference sequence). CDR3 amino acids: CATWDRPLDYKKLF. CDR3 coding DNA: TGTGCCACCTGGGACAGGCCGCTTGATTATAAGAAACTCTTT.

This clone is deemed medium-sized. Other DNA variants within this sample encode the same CDR3. V usage is TRGV4 and J usage is TRGJ1 or TRGJ2. This CDR3 contains 13 residues. Germline CDR1 EGSTGY, CDR2 YDSYTSSV. J was trimmed by 5 bases and V by 0 bases; bases with no gene match: 4. CDR3 sequence reads: CATWDGPDYKKLF. The CDR3 DNA sequence: TGTGCCACCTGGGATGGGCCAGATTATAAGAAACTCTTT.

This chain connects TRGV4 to TRGJP2. CDR1 is EGSTGY, CDR2 YDSYTSSV, per germline. The CDR3 totals 16 residues. J gave up 3 bases and V 0 bases, and 7 bases lay outside the gene matches. Written as DNA, the CDR3 is TGTGCCACCTGGGATGGGCAAAACGGTAGTGATTGGATCAAGACGTTT. Protein: CATWDGQNGSDWIKTF.

The chain joins TRGV8 to TRGJ1 or TRGJ2. Per germline, CDR1 VENAVY and CDR2 YDSYNSRV. This CDR3 spans 13 amino acids. With 3 bases clipped from V and 7 bases from J, the junction kept 9 bases outside the gene matches. CDR3 sequence: CATWDGLRYKKLF. The CDR3 region has the DNA TGTGCCACCTGGGATGGGCTAAGGTATAAGAAACTCTTT.

This clone occurred a few times. The genes are TRGV9 and TRGJ1 or TRGJ2. V lost 0 bases, J lost 9 bases, and 8 bases stayed unmatched. Looked up from germline, CDR1 is GITISATS and CDR2 is ISYDGTV (reference sequence). The CDR3 covers 13 residues. The CDR3, as DNA: TGTGCCTTGTGGGAGGTGCAGTCTCCTAAGAAACTCTTT. This encodes CALWEVQSPKKLF.

The chain uses TRGV9 and TRGJ1 or TRGJ2. The CDR3 has 14 amino acids. Germline V gene data show CDR1 as GITISATS and CDR2 as ISYDGTV (reference sequence). The V segment lost 2 bases and the J segment 7 bases; nucleotides outside the gene matches: 11. This chain's CDR3 is CALWEAPLGYKKLF. The CDR3 DNA follows: TGTGCCTTGTGGGAGGCTCCTCTAGGGTATAAGAAACTCTTT.

This rearrangement joins TRGV9 to TRGJ1 or TRGJ2. Germline CDR1 reads GITISATS; CDR2 reads ISYDGTV (reference sequence). The CDR3 is 13 amino acids. After removal of 2 bases from V and 10 bases from J, the junction contained 11 bases not matched to a gene. CDR3 sequence (DNA): TGTGCCTTGTGGGAGGCCACTCTTCGCAAGAAACTCTTT. This gives the protein CALWEATLRKKLF.

The J gene is TRGJ1 or TRGJ2, the V gene TRGV2. Looked up from germline, CDR1 is EGSNGY and CDR2 is YDSYNSKV. The CDR3 contains 15 residues. V shed 0 bases, J shed 10 bases, and the junction held 15 bases outside the gene matches. CDR3 nucleotide sequence: TGTGCCACCTGGGACGGGCCGAGGACGCCATTGAAGAAACTCTTT. Its translation: CATWDGPRTPLKKLF.

The chain recombines TRGV3 with TRGJ1 or TRGJ2. V dropped 5 bases and J dropped 3; count of bases not matched to a gene: 4. Germline lookup yields CDR1 VTNTFY and CDR2 YDVSTARD (reference sequence). The CDR3 is 12 amino acids. Here the CDR3 reads CATWGFYYKKLF. The CDR3 nucleotides read TGTGCCACCTGGGGGTTTTATTATAAGAAACTCTTT.

The chain combines TRGV3 with TRGJP2. The CDR3 contains 15 residues. V lost 3 bases to trimming and J lost 3 bases; unmatched junction nucleotides: 7. In germline, CDR1 is VTNTFY, CDR2 YDVSTARD (reference sequence). CDR3: CATWDGYCSDWIKTF. In DNA, the CDR3 is TGTGCCACCTGGGACGGGTACTGTAGTGATTGGATCAAGACGTTT.

A few counts support this clone. Distinct nucleotide sequences in the sample also encode this CDR3. J is TRGJP2 and V is TRGV2. This CDR3 spans 16 amino acids. The ends lost 0 bases at V and 2 bases at J; junction bases unmatched: 6. Germline CDR1 EGSNGY, CDR2 YDSYNSKV. CDR3 residues: CATWDGPKSSDWIKTF. CDR3 DNA sequence: TGTGCCACCTGGGACGGGCCTAAAAGTAGTGATTGGATCAAGACGTTT.

With regard to this clone: Other DNA sequences of this sample code for an identical CDR3. The V and J genes are TRGV4 and TRGJ1 or TRGJ2. The germline CDR1 and CDR2 sequences are EGSTGY and YDSYTSSV. The CDR3 has 11 residues. The trim removed 6 bases at V and 6 bases at J, leaving 5 bases unmatched. For the CDR3, the DNA is TGTGCCACCTGGCATCGTTATAAGAAACTCTTT. It codes for CATWHRYKKLF.